The present T cell receptor (beta chain) was sequenced within a study of blood T cell repertoires in COVID-19. This CDR3 contains 16 residues. Germline V gives CDR1 KGHSH, CDR2 LQKENI. The V and J ends lost 3 bases and 4 bases, in that order; junction bases with no gene match: 6. The data were produced by immunoSEQ multiplex PCR, yet TCRdb's version contains in-frame clones alone and is incomplete. This sample has approximately 210,000 clones, with approximately 79% found just once. The chain is built from TRBV18 and TRBJ2-6; 7 positions match TRBD1. The TCR comes from a human donor in a cohort sampled during active COVID-19. Sequencing was done on a sample of peripheral blood. CDR3 nucleotides: TGTGCCAGCTCACCCATAGGGGGACAGGGGGCCAACGTCCTGACTTTC. This translates into CASSPIGGQGANVLTF. The whole variable domain, filled in from reference TRBV18 and TRBJ2-6, reads NAGVMQNPRHLVRRRGQEARLRCSPMKGHSHVYWYRQLPEEGLKFMVYLQKENIIDESGMPKERFSAEFPKEGPSILRIQQVVRGDSAAYFCASSPIGGQGANVLTFGAGSRLTVL.